This T cell receptor beta chain was obtained from a study of blood T cell repertoires in COVID-19 (dated by TCRdb to the early 2020s). Turning to the overall study: The collaborator samples originated in the United States, Italy and Spain and spanned the acute and convalescent phases of COVID-19. Subjects who had been exposed to COVID-19, were actively infected with it, or had recovered from it provided the deeply sampled blood TCRbeta repertoires that made up the dataset. A freely available public database, intended as a resource for researchers studying the immune response to SARS-CoV-2, is where the repertoires were released. Where HLA class I and class II types were available, the types were taken from metadata supplied by the sample provider, not from assay-based typing. The prospective study material was composed of cDNA or gDNA derived from T cells, B-cell-depleted T cells, or PBMCs. The samples were drawn from two sources: the first 160 participants of the ongoing ImmuneRACE study, and 950 to 1,500 subjects contributed by 6 global collaborators. Nearly every sample came with metadata listing a de-identified subject ID, COVID-19 status, age in years and sex.

TCRbeta CDR3 regions were amplified from genomic DNA using the immunoSEQ Assay, a bias-controlled multiplex PCR. Regarding the original processing steps: The number of nucleated cells in each sample was estimated by amplification of reference gene primers within the assay. To quantify the absolute abundance of each unique TCRbeta CDR3 rearrangement, sequence reads were collapsed and filtered. For each sample, productive Simpson clonality was calculated as the square root of Simpson's diversity index over productive rearrangements. TCRdb re-hosts the immuneACCESS table, in-frame sequences only. Its copies lack some clones; in the studies checked, an unresolved V gene accounts for under half of them, and the cause for the rest is not known. V, J and clone size reflect that table, while D and trimming were determined from the DNA. This sample gives about 46,000 clones in total; about 86% of them show up just once. The leading ten clones occupy roughly 4.5% of the sample.

This clone was detected a few times. Its antigen remains unidentified. Base qualities are missing; no much larger clone stands one base away. Each collaborating institution followed its own protocols to collect whole blood in K2EDTA tubes. For TCRbeta analysis, collaborator samples were shipped as frozen whole blood, as isolated PBMCs, or as DNA extracted from either sample type. The germline V gene provides CDR1 MGHDK and CDR2 SYGVNS. The CDR3 starts with the cysteine, ends with the phenylalanine, and has 14 residues. Only the CDR3 portion is preserved as DNA: 42 bases, with reading frame beginning at the first base. Trimmed from V: 1 base; trimmed from J: 8 bases; junction bases lacking a gene match: 7. Results the study describes overall, beyond this receptor: How much clinical and demographic metadata was included differed by source and by participant, and the metadata was provided uncurated.

The source is an older man with active COVID-19. The sample consisted of peripheral blood. The receptor chain draws on TRBV25-1 and TRBJ2-7; 8 central bases correspond to TRBD1. DNA sequence: TGTGCCAGCAGTGAATCGGGCAGGGGGCGCAAGCAGTACTTC. Protein translation: CASSESGRGRKQYF.